This passage covers 19 T cell receptor beta chains from one sample sequenced in a study of T cell responses to AZD1222 COVID-19 vaccine (dated by TCRdb to 2020 to 2023). The time point label, as the study defines it: baseline before first vaccination. The sample's treatment or condition, from its label and the paper: meningococcal conjugate vaccine given as trial control. To prepare the library, the immunoSEQ multiplex PCR assay was applied. TCRdb re-hosts the immuneACCESS table, in-frame sequences only. Its copies lack some clones; in the studies checked, an unresolved V gene accounts for under half of them, and the cause for the rest is not known. This sample holds 100,000 to 150,000 clones; around 89% were observed only once. The ten most abundant clones make up approximately 12% of the sample. Specimen: peripheral blood, collected on day 0 of MenACWY control vaccination. The source is an adult in good health.

This chain connects TRBV2 to TRBJ2-2; D unclear. V lost 1 base and J 6 bases, leaving 6 bases between the germline ends. The germline CDR1 and CDR2 sequences are SNHLY and FYNNEI. This CDR3 is built from 13 residues. CDR3 sequence reads: CASSEGYPGELFF. The CDR3 DNA reads TGTGCCAGCAGTGAAGGATACCCCGGGGAGCTGTTTTTT.

The chain joins TRBV5-6 to TRBJ2-1; the D gene is possibly TRBD2 (5 bases). CDR1 is SGHDT and CDR2 is YYEEEE in the germline V gene. The CDR3 spans 15 residues. Trimming stripped 4 bases from V and 8 bases from J, with 19 bases between. Written as DNA, the CDR3 is TGTGCCAGCAGCCCGCCTCGAGGGCCGGTCGATGAGCAGTTCTTC. As protein: CASSPPRGPVDEQFF.

Notes on this clone: The sample holds other DNA sequences that translate to the same CDR3. V is TRBV5-6 and J is TRBJ2-5, with TRBD1 matching 7 bases. Germline V gene sequence: CDR1 SGHDT, CDR2 YYEEEE. The CDR3 totals 13 residues. V lost 4 bases, J lost 2 bases, and 2 bases stayed unmatched. The CDR3 DNA is TGTGCCAGCAGCCTGGGACAGCAAGAGACCCAGTACTTC. This gives the protein CASSLGQQETQYF.

The chain recombines TRBV6-5 with TRBJ1-1, with D unresolved. CDR3 size: 13 residues. V was trimmed by 8 bases and J by 2 bases, leaving 12 bases between them. CDR1 is MNHEY, CDR2 SVGAGI, per germline. CDR3 in DNA: TGTGCCAGCCTCCGACATCCTAACACTGAAGCTTTCTTT. Amino acids: CASLRHPNTEAFF.

The rearrangement uses TRBV11-3 and TRBJ2-2; no clear D gene. The CDR3 contains 11 residues. The V end was cut by 5 bases, the J end by 8 bases, with 6 bases between. CDR1 and CDR2 from the germline V gene are SGHNT and YENEEA. The CDR3 here is CASSTGGELFF. CDR3 nucleotides: TGTGCCAGCAGCACCGGTGGGGAGCTGTTTTTT. Full variable domain (outside the CDR3, taken from reference TRBV11-3 and TRBJ2-2): EAGVVQSPRYKIIEKKQPVAFWCNPISGHNTLYWYLQNLGQGPELLIRYENEEAVDDSQLPKDRFSAERLKGVDSTLKIQPAELGDSAVYLCASSTGGELFFGEGSRLTVL.

CDR3 in DNA: TGTGCCAGCAGCTTAAGGGGAAGCACAGATACGCAGTATTTT. This sequence encodes CASSLRGSTDTQYF. The V gene is TRBV7-3, the J gene TRBJ2-3; D not resolved. Germline assignment: CDR1 SGHTA and CDR2 FQGTGA. This CDR3 is 14 amino acids long. With 1 base removed from V and 0 bases from J, the gap between germline ends came to 5 bases.

This clone was seen once. The rearrangement uses TRBV6-5 and TRBJ2-3; 7 positions match TRBD1. Trimming took 7 bases from V and 2 from J; bases not matched to a gene: 9. This CDR3 region has 15 residues. Germline V gene sequence: CDR1 MNHEY, CDR2 SVGAGI. Here the CDR3 reads CASNPGQIYTDTQYF. For the CDR3, the DNA is TGTGCCAGCAACCCGGGACAGATTTACACAGATACGCAGTATTTT.

The chain uses TRBV10-3 and TRBJ1-1; 9 positions agree with TRBD1. Germline-derived CDR1 and CDR2 are ENHRY and SYGVKD. The ends lost 6 bases at V and 4 bases at J; junction bases unmatched: 15. The CDR3 extends over 17 amino acids. The CDR3 DNA follows: TGTGCCATCAGCCGGACAGGGGACATGATCGGGAGCACTGAAGCTTTCTTT. Translation gives CAISRTGDMIGSTEAFF.

The chain joins TRBV11-2 to TRBJ2-1, with D perhaps being TRBD1 or TRBD2 (6 bases each). This CDR3 contains 18 residues. Germline CDR1 SGHAT, CDR2 FQNNGV. V dropped 4 bases and J dropped 0 bases, with 19 bases sitting between them. The CDR3 DNA is TGTGCCAGCAGCTCAGGGGAGGCTAGCGCGAGCTCCTACAATGAGCAGTTCTTC. As protein: CASSSGEASASSYNEQFF.

The chain uses TRBV25-1 and TRBJ2-1; 14 bases are a match to TRBD2. The CDR3 contains 13 residues. The germline gives CDR1 MGHDK, CDR2 SYGVNS. Here the CDR3 reads CVSRTSGGNEQFF. CDR3 DNA: TGTGTCTCAAGGACTAGCGGGGGGAATGAGCAGTTCTTC. The entire variable domain, with the rest obtained from reference TRBV25-1 and TRBJ2-1, is as follows: EADIYQTPRYLVIGTGKKITLECSQTMGHDKMYWYQQDPGMELHLIHYSYGVNSTEKGDLSSESTVSRIRTEHFPLTLESARPSHTSQYLCVSRTSGGNEQFFGPGTRLTVL.

This sequence joins TRBV7-9 and TRBJ2-7; 9 bases align to TRBD2. Germline V lookup: CDR1 SEHNR, CDR2 FQNEAQ (reference sequence). There are 17 residues in the CDR3. V lost 5 bases and J lost 3; bases outside the gene matches: 14. The chain's CDR3 is CASSPDPGLAGNYEQYF. The CDR3 region has the DNA TGTGCCAGCAGCCCAGACCCCGGTCTAGCGGGGAACTACGAGCAGTACTTC.

This clone was seen a handful of times. The J gene is TRBJ1-1, the V gene TRBV30; no definite D call. CDR3 length equals 13 residues. Trimming shortened V by 3 bases and J by 5 bases, and 13 bases separated the two germline ends. Germline values: CDR1 GTSNPN, CDR2 SVGIG (reference sequence). The CDR3 DNA reads as TGTGCCTGGAGCAGTGAGGTGGGGACTGAAGCTTTCTTT. It specifies CAWSSEVGTEAFF.

The chain uses TRBV5-1 and TRBJ2-7, with D possibly matching TRBD1 (5 bases). The V gene's germline CDR1 is SGHRS and CDR2 YFSETQ. This CDR3 has 13 residues. Between the trimmed V and J ends, which lost 4 bases and 6 bases, there was a span of 14 bases. The CDR3 loop reads CASSKLQGLEQYF. CDR3 nucleotides: TGCGCCAGCAGCAAGCTGCAGGGTCTCGAGCAGTACTTC.

This clone was observed a single time. This rearrangement joins TRBV5-6 to TRBJ2-3; D is perhaps TRBD1 (6 bases). The CDR3 contains 15 residues. CDR1 is SGHDT and CDR2 is YYEEEE in the germline V gene. V lost 3 bases and J lost 2, with 13 bases in between. The CDR3 nucleotides read TGTGCCAGCAGCTCTACAGGGAACCCCACAGATACGCAGTATTTT. Translated: CASSSTGNPTDTQYF. The entire variable domain, with the rest obtained from reference TRBV5-6 and TRBJ2-3, is as follows: DAGVTQSPTHLIKTRGQQVTLRCSPKSGHDTVSWYQQALGQGPQFIFQYYEEEERQRGNFPDRFSGHQFPNYSSELNVNALLLGDSALYLCASSSTGNPTDTQYFGPGTRLTVL.

The rearrangement uses TRBV28 and TRBJ2-5; tentatively, D is TRBD2 (5 bases). CDR1 is MDHEN and CDR2 is SYDVKM in the germline V gene. With 4 bases removed from V and 5 bases from J, the gap between germline ends came to 11 bases. This CDR3 is 13 amino acids long. This CDR3 reads CASSSPGEETQYF. CDR3 DNA sequence: TGTGCCAGCAGTTCCCCCGGGGAGGAGACCCAGTACTTC.

V usage is TRBV6-4 and J usage is TRBJ2-3; no clear D gene. V was shortened by 4 bases and J by 2 bases, with 10 bases between the two germline ends. The CDR3 is made up of 14 amino acids. Germline lookup yields CDR1 MRHNA and CDR2 SNTAGT. In nucleotides, the CDR3 is TGTGCCAGCAGTGCGGGCCAGAACACAGATACGCAGTATTTT. This sequence encodes CASSAGQNTDTQYF.

J is TRBJ2-1 and V is TRBV25-1, with TRBD1 as a possible D gene (7 bases). CDR3 length: 18 residues. Trimming took 3 bases from V and 0 from J, leaving 18 bases between them. Germline V gene lookup returns CDR1 MGHDK and CDR2 SYGVNS. This CDR3 reads CASSDPLAGQSSYNEQFF. The CDR3 DNA follows: TGTGCCAGCAGTGACCCTCTTGCGGGACAGAGCTCCTACAATGAGCAGTTCTTC.

The CDR3 region is CASSQGASGRAYNEQFF. The CDR3 DNA sequence: TGTGCCAGCAGCCAAGGGGCTAGCGGGAGGGCCTACAATGAGCAGTTCTTC. The chain combines TRBV7-6 with TRBJ2-1, with 12 bases lining up with TRBD2. CDR1 SGHVS and CDR2 FNYEAQ come from the germline V gene. This CDR3 has 17 amino acids. The J segment lost 2 bases and the V segment lost 5 bases, leaving 7 bases of the junction unmatched.

The V gene is TRBV5-6, the J gene TRBJ1-5; D is unresolved. Germline V gene data show CDR1 as SGHDT and CDR2 as YYEEEE. This CDR3 comprises 13 residues. With 2 bases removed from V and 4 bases from J, the gap between germline ends came to 7 bases. CDR3 residues: CASSLTYNQPQHF. CDR3 coding DNA: TGTGCCAGCAGCTTAACCTATAATCAGCCCCAGCATTTT.